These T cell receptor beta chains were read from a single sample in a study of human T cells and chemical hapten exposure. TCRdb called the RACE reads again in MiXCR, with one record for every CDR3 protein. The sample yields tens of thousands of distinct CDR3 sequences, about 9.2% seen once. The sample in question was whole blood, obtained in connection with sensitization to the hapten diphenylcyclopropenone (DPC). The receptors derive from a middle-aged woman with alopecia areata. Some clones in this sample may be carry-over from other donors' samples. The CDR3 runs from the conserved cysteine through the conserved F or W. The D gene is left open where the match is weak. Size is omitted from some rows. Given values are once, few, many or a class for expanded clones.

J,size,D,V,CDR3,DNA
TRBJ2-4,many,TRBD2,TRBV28,CASSWPRGGAQNIQYF,TGTGCCAGCAGTTGGCCCCGCGGGGGGGCCCAAAACATTCAGTACTTC
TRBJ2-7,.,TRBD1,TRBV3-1,CASSQPGQGFGEQYF,TGTGCCAGCAGCCAACCGGGACAGGGGTTCGGCGAGCAGTACTTC
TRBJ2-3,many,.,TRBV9,CASTEEGGSTDTQYF,TGTGCCAGCACCGAAGAGGGGGGGAGCACAGATACGCAGTATTTT
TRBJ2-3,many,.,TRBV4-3,CASSQELSAGTQYF,TGCGCCAGCAGCCAAGAGCTATCGGCCGGCACGCAGTATTTT
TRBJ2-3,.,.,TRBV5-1,CASSLGGITDTQYF,TGCGCCAGCAGCTTGGGGGGGATCACAGATACGCAGTATTTT
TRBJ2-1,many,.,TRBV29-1,CSVGRGNEQFF,TGCAGCGTTGGACGAGGTAATGAGCAGTTCTTC
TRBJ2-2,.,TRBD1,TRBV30,CAFRQGSTGELFF,TGTGCCTTCCGACAGGGGAGCACCGGGGAGCTGTTTTTT
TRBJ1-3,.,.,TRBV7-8,CASSLARVSGNTIYF,TGTGCCAGCAGCTTAGCCAGGGTCTCTGGAAACACCATATATTTT
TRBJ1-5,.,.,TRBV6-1,CASRGGTYSNQPQHF,TGTGCCAGCAGGGGCGGGACTTATAGCAATCAGCCCCAGCATTTT
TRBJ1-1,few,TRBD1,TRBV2,CASGLGQGGTEAFF,TGTGCCAGCGGGTTGGGACAGGGAGGCACTGAAGCTTTCTTT
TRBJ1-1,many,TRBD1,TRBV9,CASSVGDSSPNTEAFF,TGTGCCAGCAGCGTAGGGGACAGCAGTCCGAACACTGAAGCTTTCTTT
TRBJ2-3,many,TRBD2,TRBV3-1,CASSQGLAGPDTQYF,TGTGCCAGCAGCCAAGGACTAGCGGGGCCAGATACGCAGTATTTT
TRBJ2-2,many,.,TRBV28,CASSPHLGARPNTGELFF,TGTGCCAGCAGTCCTCATTTGGGGGCCCGTCCCAACACCGGGGAGCTGTTTTTT
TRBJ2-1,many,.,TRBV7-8,CASSPPGSSYNEQFF,TGTGCCAGCAGCCCACCGGGTAGCTCCTACAATGAGCAGTTCTTC
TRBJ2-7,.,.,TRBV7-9,CASSLAGQYYEQYF,TGTGCCAGCAGCCTTGCGGGACAGTACTACGAGCAGTACTTC